The 29 T cell receptor beta chains given below trace back to one sample, sequenced in a study of cytomegalovirus exposure and HLA in healthy donors. Both 60 Vbeta primers and 13 Jbeta primers went into the PCR. Profiled with immunoSEQ multiplex PCR; TCRdb holds only in-frame clones, not every one. The table lists about 140,000 clones, approximately 84% of them singletons. What was sequenced was PBMCs. Receptors were obtained from a woman aged 55-69 years in good health and CMV-seropositive.

Points on this clone: An end of the junction does not agree with germline; a read error may underlie this. This chain uses TRBV30 with TRBJ2-3; 7 nucleotides match TRBD2. Germline V gives CDR1 GTSNPN, CDR2 SVGIG (reference sequence). The CDR3 is made up of 15 amino acids. The CDR3 nucleotides are TGTGCCTGGAGTGGTAAAGCGGGATACACAGGTACGCAGTATTTT. As protein: CAWSGKAGYTGTQYF.

The chain uses TRBV19 and TRBJ2-3, with unresolved D. Looked up from germline, CDR1 is LNHDA and CDR2 is SQIVND (reference sequence). The germline V and J ends were trimmed by 6 bases and 4 bases, with 11 bases remaining between them. The CDR3 length is 13 residues. DNA for the CDR3: TGTGCCAGTAGCCCCTCGGTGTCAGATACGCAGTATTTT. Translation: CASSPSVSDTQYF.

The genes are TRBV27 and TRBJ1-2; D not certain. Germline lookup yields CDR1 MNHEY and CDR2 SMNVEV (reference sequence). Trimming removed 3 bases at V and 2 bases at J, with 16 bases between. This CDR3 spans 16 amino acids. CDR3 residues: CASSFYAVGGNYGYTF. The CDR3 DNA reads as TGTGCCAGCAGTTTCTATGCAGTCGGAGGGAACTATGGCTACACCTTC.

This clone was observed once. The rearrangement links TRBV6-4 to TRBJ2-2; TRBD2 matches 13 bases. Germline CDR1 MRHNA, CDR2 SNTAGT. The CDR3 spans 19 residues. Trimming at V came to 5 bases and at J to 6 bases, leaving 15 bases not matched to a gene. CDR3 sequence (DNA): TGTGCCAGCAGTAAACTAGCGGGAGGGCCGTCGATCTTCGCCGGGGAGCTGTTTTTT. The encoded protein is CASSKLAGGPSIFAGELFF.

V gene TRBV5-1 combines with J gene TRBJ2-1; 11 nucleotides agree with TRBD2. The CDR3 runs 17 residues. Looked up from germline, CDR1 is SGHRS and CDR2 is YFSETQ. V dropped 5 bases and J dropped 2; count of bases not matched to a gene: 9. The CDR3 here is CASSLAGGLPPYNEQFF. The CDR3 coding sequence is TGCGCCAGCAGTCTAGCGGGAGGTCTGCCCCCCTACAATGAGCAGTTCTTC. The entire variable domain, with the rest obtained from reference TRBV5-1 and TRBJ2-1, is as follows: KAGVTQTPRYLIKTRGQQVTLSCSPISGHRSVSWYQQTPGQGLQFLFEYFSETQRNKGNFPGRFSGRQFSNSRSEMNVSTLELGDSALYLCASSLAGGLPPYNEQFFGPGTRLTVL.

This chain links TRBV28 with TRBJ2-1, with TRBD1 identical over 8 bases. V lost 4 bases, J lost 7 bases, and 0 bases stayed unmatched. The CDR3 contains 12 residues. The germline V gene has CDR1 MDHEN and CDR2 SYDVKM. CDR3 residues: CASSYRGNEQFF. Written as DNA, the CDR3 is TGTGCCAGCAGTTACAGGGGGAATGAGCAGTTCTTC.

In this sample, this clone turned up a few times. The chain recombines TRBV4-1 with TRBJ2-7; 8 positions match TRBD2. Germline lookup yields CDR1 MGHRA and CDR2 YSYEKL. The CDR3 runs 14 residues. Trimming removed 4 bases from V and 2 bases from J; junction bases left unmatched: 4. CDR3 sequence (DNA): TGCGCCAGCAGCCCCGGGACTAGACCCTACGAGCAGTACTTC. Translating it yields CASSPGTRPYEQYF.

The rearrangement joins TRBV28 to TRBJ2-1; D unclear. The CDR3 has 16 amino acids. CDR1 MDHEN and CDR2 SYDVKM come from the germline V gene. V lost 1 base and J lost 0, with 10 bases in between. The CDR3 DNA is TGTGCCAGCAGTTTATTGGCGGCCAGCTCCTACAATGAGCAGTTCTTC. Translated, it gives CASSLLAASSYNEQFF.

The chain uses TRBV28 and TRBJ2-7; no definite D call. The CDR3 runs 14 residues. V lost 4 bases and J lost 1, with 11 bases in between. Per germline, CDR1 MDHEN and CDR2 SYDVKM. The CDR3 protein is CASSSPGGSYEQYF. The CDR3 nucleotides are TGTGCCAGCAGTTCCCCTGGCGGATCCTACGAGCAGTACTTC.

The chain is built from TRBV4-1 and TRBJ2-1; perhaps TRBD2 as D (5 bases). The germline V gene has CDR1 MGHRA and CDR2 YSYEKL. Trimming removed 4 bases from V and 2 bases from J, with 12 bases in between. This CDR3 is 15 amino acids long. CDR3 in amino acids: CASSPLAGTYNEQFF. The CDR3 nucleotides are TGCGCCAGCAGCCCTCTAGCAGGAACCTACAATGAGCAGTTCTTC.

The chain uses TRBV30 and TRBJ2-3; D might be TRBD2 (5 bases). V lost 2 bases to trimming and J lost 14 bases, with 23 bases between them. The CDR3 covers 14 residues. Germline V gives CDR1 GTSNPN, CDR2 SVGIG (reference sequence). CDR3 DNA: TGTGCCTGGAGTTATAGTTCCGGCGGGCGGTCCCTGTATTTT. Its protein is CAWSYSSGGRSLYF.

J is TRBJ2-7 and V is TRBV5-8, with a tentative D call TRBD2 (6 bases). Looked up from germline, CDR1 is SGHTS and CDR2 is YDEGEE. The CDR3 has 15 amino acids. V was clipped by 8 bases and J by 6 bases, with 24 bases between them. CDR3 region: CASHGRDLVIREQYF. In nucleotides, the CDR3 is TGTGCCAGTCACGGAAGGGACTTAGTAATCCGCGAGCAGTACTTC.

The J gene is TRBJ2-7, the V gene TRBV11-1, with 14 positions matching TRBD2. Germline CDR1 and CDR2: SGHAT and FQDESV (reference sequence). After removal of 9 bases from V and 4 bases from J, the junction contained 8 bases not matched to a gene. There are 15 residues in the CDR3. CDR3: CASQPGLAGVYEQYF. CDR3 sequence (DNA): TGTGCCAGTCAACCGGGACTAGCGGGAGTTTACGAGCAGTACTTC.

This chain connects TRBV19 to TRBJ2-7, with D perhaps matching TRBD1 (5 bases). Trimming left V 7 bases short and J 7 bases short, with 14 bases between. CDR3 length: 12 residues. The germline CDR1 and CDR2 sequences are LNHDA and SQIVND (reference sequence). The CDR3 DNA sequence: TGTGCCAGTACGGCGGCAACAGGAGAGCAGTACTTC. Translating gives CASTAATGEQYF.

The CDR3 is CASSSGTTYNEQFF. The CDR3 DNA sequence: TGCGCCAGCAGCTCCGGGACTACCTACAATGAGCAGTTCTTC. V and J are TRBV5-1 and TRBJ2-1, with 7 bases identical to TRBD2. With V trimmed by 3 bases and J by 2 bases, 2 bases remained unmatched. The CDR3 is made up of 14 amino acids. Germline V CDR1 and CDR2: SGHRS, YFSETQ. The full variable domain, with the rest looked up from reference TRBV5-1 and TRBJ2-1, is KAGVTQTPRYLIKTRGQQVTLSCSPISGHRSVSWYQQTPGQGLQFLFEYFSETQRNKGNFPGRFSGRQFSNSRSEMNVSTLELGDSALYLCASSSGTTYNEQFFGPGTRLTVL.

V is TRBV7-2 and J is TRBJ2-7, with 14 bases lining up with TRBD2. This CDR3 is built from 16 residues. Losses at the gene ends were 5 bases for V and 5 bases for J; bases not matched to a gene: 8. CDR1 is SGHTA, CDR2 FQGNSA, per germline. The CDR3 loop reads CASSPRPGLAGDEQYF. CDR3 in DNA: TGTGCCAGCAGCCCCCGACCGGGACTAGCGGGGGACGAGCAGTACTTC.

The table lists this clone with a count of one. The gene calls are TRBV30 and TRBJ1-2; D remains unclear. V lost 6 bases to trimming and J lost 4 bases, with 18 bases between them. The germline CDR1 and CDR2 sequences are GTSNPN and SVGIG (reference sequence). The CDR3 has 14 residues. The CDR3 DNA follows: TGTGCCTGTCGGATGCAGGCCCTGCTCTATGGCTACACCTTC. It is translated as CACRMQALLYGYTF.

This rearrangement joins TRBV6-5 to TRBJ2-1; possible D gene TRBD1, 6 bases. The ends were cut back, 2 bases at V and 4 bases at J, with 6 bases in the middle. This CDR3 contains 13 residues. Germline V gene lookup returns CDR1 MNHEY and CDR2 SVGAGI. The CDR3 reads CASSYRGYNEQFF. CDR3 bases: TGTGCCAGCAGTTACAGGGGGTACAATGAGCAGTTCTTC.

The chain employs TRBV7-2 and TRBJ2-1; 7 nucleotides align to TRBD2. CDR3 length: 13 amino acids. After removal of 7 bases from V and 7 bases from J, the junction contained 7 bases not matched to a gene. The V gene's germline CDR1 is SGHTA and CDR2 FQGNSA. The CDR3 nucleotides read TGTGCCAGCACCTGGGGGGGGTGGAATGAGCAGTTCTTC. Translating gives CASTWGGWNEQFF.

This chain links TRBV6-6 with TRBJ2-5; TRBD1 might be the D (6 bases). The better agreement between TRBJ2-7 and the DNA end casts doubt on the J call. The CDR3 has 15 amino acids. Germline CDR1 reads MNHNY; CDR2 reads SVGAGI (reference sequence). In DNA, the CDR3 is TGTGCCAGCAGTTACTTCGGACCAGGGGCCTACGAGCAGTACTTC. It codes for CASSYFGPGAYEQYF.

The count of this clone is one. The V call is TRBV7-3, the J call TRBJ2-2; TRBD2 aligns across 8 bases. CDR1 and CDR2 from the germline V gene are SGHTA and FQGTGA. This CDR3 has 16 residues. V gave up 1 base and J gave up 6 bases; unmatched junction bases: 7. CDR3 DNA sequence: TGTGCCAGCAGCTTAATCCCGGGAGGGCCATCCGGGGAGCTGTTTTTT. Protein: CASSLIPGGPSGELFF.

J is TRBJ2-1 and V is TRBV5-8; 9 bases are shared with TRBD1. The CDR3 totals 15 residues. Per germline, CDR1 SGHTS and CDR2 YDEGEE. J was trimmed by 8 bases and V by 0 bases; bases with no gene match: 6. CDR3 coding DNA: TGTGCCAGCAGCTTGGCGGGACAGGGTCGGGATGAGCAGTTCTTC. Amino acids: CASSLAGQGRDEQFF.

The chain links TRBV27 to TRBJ2-5; TRBD1 is a possible D gene (6 bases). Trimming stripped 5 bases from V and 5 bases from J, with 18 bases between. CDR1 is MNHEY and CDR2 is SMNVEV in the germline V gene (reference sequence). This CDR3 has 15 residues. The CDR3 loop reads CASSPLPGDDETQYF. CDR3 coding DNA: TGTGCCAGCAGTCCCCTTCCAGGGGATGATGAGACCCAGTACTTC.

The gene calls are TRBV28 and TRBJ2-7; D not resolved. V was trimmed by 8 bases and J by 2 bases, leaving 10 bases between them. Per the germline V gene, CDR1 is MDHEN and CDR2 is SYDVKM. This CDR3 region has 12 residues. The CDR3 sequence: CASLSLAYEQYF. The CDR3 DNA reads as TGTGCCAGCCTCTCCCTAGCCTACGAGCAGTACTTC. The full variable domain, completed using reference TRBV28 and TRBJ2-7, is DVKVTQSSRYLVKRTGEKVFLECVQDMDHENMFWYRQDPGLGLRLIYFSYDVKMKEKGDIPEGYSVSREKKERFSLILESASTNQTSMYLCASLSLAYEQYFGPGTRLTVT.

The CDR3 region is CASSPDSSGNTIYF. DNA for the CDR3: TGTGCCAGCTCGCCTGACTCTTCTGGAAACACCATATATTTT. The chain links TRBV18 to TRBJ1-3; D is unresolved. CDR3 length: 14 residues. The V end lost 6 bases, the J end lost 1 base, and 10 bases lay between the germline ends. The germline V gene has CDR1 KGHSH and CDR2 LQKENI.

The V call is TRBV10-3, the J call TRBJ2-7; TRBD2 aligns across 14 bases. CDR1 is ENHRY, CDR2 SYGVKD, per germline. CDR3 length: 15 residues. Losses at the gene ends were 6 bases for V and 4 bases for J; bases not matched to a gene: 5. The CDR3 DNA sequence: TGTGCCATCAGAGGGGGACTAGCGGGAGAATACGAGCAGTACTTC. This gives the protein CAIRGGLAGEYEQYF.

This rearrangement joins TRBV19 to TRBJ2-1, with TRBD2 identical over 12 bases. The CDR3 has 17 amino acids. V lost 6 bases and J lost 4; bases outside the gene matches: 10. Looked up from germline, CDR1 is LNHDA and CDR2 is SQIVND (reference sequence). The CDR3 sequence: CASRSTSGRGSYNEQFF. The CDR3 DNA follows: TGTGCCAGTAGGTCGACTAGCGGGAGAGGCAGTTACAATGAGCAGTTCTTC.

The chain combines TRBV27 with TRBJ2-5; D may correspond to TRBD1 or TRBD2 (5 bases each). The DNA matches TRBJ2-7 better at its end, which makes the J call doubtful. CDR1 is MNHEY and CDR2 is SMNVEV in the germline V gene (reference sequence). The CDR3 runs to 13 residues. CDR3 sequence: CASSLGDSYEQYF. The CDR3 nucleotides are TGTGCCAGCAGTTTGGGGGACTCCTACGAGCAGTACTTC.

This rearrangement joins TRBV4-1 to TRBJ2-1; D is ambiguous. V was pared by 4 bases and J by 3 bases, with 7 bases between. Germline CDR1 and CDR2: MGHRA and YSYEKL. The CDR3 contains 13 residues. CDR3 sequence (DNA): TGCGCCAGCAGCCTTTCCCACTACAATGAGCAGTTCTTC. The encoded protein is CASSLSHYNEQFF.